The 28 T cell receptor beta chains below all came from one sample that was sequenced in a study of beta chain features in type 1 diabetes. Overall study results and limits: TCRB CDR3s from Type 1 diabetes patients were moderately but significantly shorter in all four CD4+ subsets.

Expressed TCRB transcripts were sequenced because the entire RNA isolate underwent reverse transcription. The table came from immunoSEQ multiplex PCR; TCRdb's copy has only in-frame clones and leaves some out. Among 640,000 or so clones listed, 13% were seen once. No antigen has been assigned to these receptors. Material: naive CD4+ T cells from blood. The receptors originated from a man between 18 and 29 years old with type 1 diabetes.

The J gene is TRBJ2-5, the V gene TRBV4-1; 9 nucleotides align to TRBD2. CDR1 is MGHRA, CDR2 YSYEKL, per germline. This CDR3 comprises 16 residues. The trim removed 6 bases at V and 5 bases at J, leaving 13 bases unmatched. The CDR3 spells CASSLIAGVSRETQYF. CDR3 coding DNA: TGCGCCAGCAGTCTTATAGCGGGGGTGTCCAGGGAGACCCAGTACTTC.

Only a few counts were recorded for this clone. Distinct nucleotide sequences in the sample also encode this CDR3. This chain connects TRBV18 to TRBJ2-3; no reliable D call. The V and J ends lost 0 bases and 3 bases respectively, with 4 bases between them. CDR3 size: 13 residues. CDR1 and CDR2 (germline): KGHSH, LQKENI. The CDR3, as DNA: TGTGCCAGCTCACCACCGGGAACAGATACGCAGTATTTT. This translates into CASSPPGTDTQYF.

This chain connects TRBV5-4 to TRBJ2-5; no definite D call. CDR1 is SGHNT, CDR2 YYREEE, per germline (reference sequence). This CDR3 is built from 16 residues. V dropped 3 bases and J dropped 1 base, with 16 bases sitting between them. The DNA for the CDR3 is TGTGCCAGCAGCTATATGCGATTCTGGGGCCAAGAGACCCAGTACTTC. Translation gives CASSYMRFWGQETQYF.

The chain uses TRBV11-2 and TRBJ1-5, with 7 nucleotides matching TRBD1. The germline gives CDR1 SGHAT, CDR2 FQNNGV. With 5 bases clipped from V and 4 bases from J, the junction kept 8 bases outside the gene matches. This CDR3 is 15 amino acids long. The DNA for the CDR3 is TGTGCCAGCAGCCCCACAGGGGCACCTAATCAGCCCCAGCATTTT. Translation: CASSPTGAPNQPQHF.

On this clone itself: Other DNA sequences from this sample encode an identical CDR3 as well. The V gene is TRBV5-1, the J gene TRBJ1-5, with D possibly matching TRBD1 (6 bases). Per the germline V gene, CDR1 is SGHRS and CDR2 is YFSETQ. This CDR3 is 15 amino acids long. The germline V and J ends were trimmed by 2 bases and 2 bases, with 11 bases remaining between them. The CDR3 here is CASSLQGAGNQPQHF. As DNA, the CDR3 is TGCGCCAGCAGCTTACAGGGTGCGGGCAATCAGCCCCAGCATTTT.

This clone has only a few counts. The rearrangement joins TRBV7-2 to TRBJ2-7, with TRBD1 as a possible D gene (5 bases). The germline V gene has CDR1 SGHTA and CDR2 FQGNSA. The CDR3 consists of 15 residues. The V and J ends lost 3 bases and 6 bases respectively, with 18 bases between them. The CDR3 region is CASSLDTGYQIEQYF. In nucleotides, the CDR3 is TGTGCCAGCAGCTTGGATACAGGCTACCAAATCGAGCAGTACTTC.

The V call is TRBV19, the J call TRBJ2-1; weak D call: TRBD2 (5 bases). This CDR3 region has 13 residues. Germline-derived CDR1 and CDR2 are LNHDA and SQIVND (reference sequence). V was shortened by 3 bases and J by 2 bases, with 5 bases between the two germline ends. The CDR3 DNA follows: TGTGCCAGTAGTATCGGGGCCTACAATGAGCAGTTCTTC. It encodes CASSIGAYNEQFF.

In this sample, this clone turned up a few times. The chain combines TRBV15 with TRBJ1-5, with 7 bases matching TRBD1. The V gene end was trimmed by 6 bases and the J gene end by 7 bases; junction bases not matched to a gene: 9. Germline V gene data show CDR1 as LNHNV and CDR2 as YYDKDF (reference sequence). This CDR3 region has 14 residues. The CDR3 DNA reads as TGTGCCACCAGTCTAACCAGGGGACAGCAGCCCCAGCATTTT. It is translated as CATSLTRGQQPQHF.

The V call is TRBV6-1, the J call TRBJ1-5, with D perhaps matching TRBD1 (5 bases). CDR3 length: 14 residues. Deletions cut 4 bases from V and 3 bases from J, with 10 bases between. CDR1 is MNHNS and CDR2 is SASEGT in the germline V gene. The CDR3 reads CASSAQGPNQPQHF. DNA for the CDR3: TGTGCCAGCAGTGCTCAGGGTCCCAATCAGCCCCAGCATTTT.

The table lists this clone with a few counts. V and J are TRBV5-1 and TRBJ1-5, with D hard to call. The ends were cut back, 0 bases at V and 2 bases at J, with 9 bases in the middle. The germline V gene encodes CDR1 SGHRS and CDR2 YFSETQ. The CDR3 runs 15 residues. CDR3 sequence reads: CASSLGQERNQPQHF. CDR3 DNA sequence: TGCGCCAGCAGCTTGGGGCAGGAGCGCAATCAGCCCCAGCATTTT.

This clone was recorded a few times. J is TRBJ2-7 and V is TRBV27; D remains unclear. The CDR3 loop spans 15 amino acids. Per the germline V gene, CDR1 is MNHEY and CDR2 is SMNVEV (reference sequence). V shed 4 bases and J shed 4 bases, with 17 bases lying between them. The CDR3 protein is CASSSSGIIPYEQYF. In nucleotides, the CDR3 is TGTGCCAGCAGTTCCTCCGGAATCATCCCTTACGAGCAGTACTTC.

The V and J genes are TRBV27 and TRBJ1-5; possible D gene TRBD1, 5 bases. The CDR3 consists of 15 residues. V lost 6 bases to trimming and J lost 2 bases, with 14 bases between them. CDR1 and CDR2 (germline): MNHEY, SMNVEV (reference sequence). The CDR3 DNA is TGTGCCAGCAGGGGGACGGCCCCCGGCAATCAGCCCCAGCATTTT. Its protein is CASRGTAPGNQPQHF.

This clone was seen more than once but under ten times. The rearrangement uses TRBV7-9 and TRBJ2-3; 10 nucleotides align to TRBD1. Germline CDR1 reads SEHNR; CDR2 reads FQNEAQ (reference sequence). V shed 6 bases and J 3 bases; nucleotides not matched to a gene: 6. The CDR3 loop spans 15 amino acids. This CDR3 is CASSYPGQGTDTQYF. DNA of the CDR3: TGTGCCAGCAGTTATCCGGGACAGGGGACAGATACGCAGTATTTT.

This clone occurred a few times. The rearrangement uses TRBV7-2 and TRBJ2-7; TRBD2 is a possible D gene (5 bases). Germline CDR1 is SGHTA and CDR2 is FQGNSA. The CDR3 is 16 residues long. V lost 5 bases, J lost 4 bases, and 21 bases lay in between. This chain's CDR3 is CASSLQVGIRTYEQYF. CDR3 DNA sequence: TGTGCCAGCAGCCTCCAAGTGGGAATCCGGACTTACGAGCAGTACTTC.

The chain joins TRBV20-1 to TRBJ1-5; no reliable D call. Per the germline V gene, CDR1 is DFQATT and CDR2 is SNEGSKA (reference sequence). Trimming cost V 7 bases and J 9 bases, with 13 bases left between them. This CDR3 is built from 11 residues. The CDR3 loop reads CSVGGAAPQHF. The CDR3 DNA reads as TGCAGTGTCGGCGGAGCCGCGCCCCAGCATTTT.

The chain combines TRBV6-6 with TRBJ2-7, with 8 bases aligning to TRBD1. The CDR3 totals 14 residues. J was trimmed by 2 bases and V by 5 bases; bases with no gene match: 5. Germline V CDR1 and CDR2: MNHNY, SVGAGI (reference sequence). The CDR3 region is CASSLRQGPYEQYF. CDR3 sequence (DNA): TGTGCCAGCAGTCTTCGACAGGGGCCCTACGAGCAGTACTTC.

This chain uses TRBV30 with TRBJ1-5, with D unresolved. V was trimmed by 1 base and J by 6 bases, leaving 10 bases between them. Germline V gene data show CDR1 as GTSNPN and CDR2 as SVGIG (reference sequence). This CDR3 comprises 13 residues. This chain's CDR3 is CAWSADLVQPQHF. Written as DNA, the CDR3 is TGTGCCTGGAGTGCGGACTTGGTTCAGCCCCAGCATTTT.

This clone was counted a few times. V is TRBV4-1 and J is TRBJ1-3; D is possibly TRBD1 (5 bases). The V gene lost 1 base and the J gene lost 9 bases, with 19 bases spanning the gap. Germline V CDR1 and CDR2: MGHRA, YSYEKL. This CDR3 has 16 amino acids. CDR3 nucleotides: TGCGCCAGCAGCCAAGGTCCAGACAGATACTCGGGCACCATATATTTT. Protein sequence: CASSQGPDRYSGTIYF.

The chain joins TRBV5-8 to TRBJ1-2; D unresolved. The CDR3 is 13 residues long. The V gene's germline CDR1 is SGHTS and CDR2 YDEGEE. V was clipped by 6 bases and J by 7 bases, with 16 bases between them. CDR3 nucleotides: TGTGCCAGCACCCTCCAGTCTACCCCTGGCTACACCTTC. It translates to CASTLQSTPGYTF.

Only a few counts were recorded for this clone. The rearrangement uses TRBV7-9 and TRBJ1-2, with TRBD1 identical over 7 bases. Germline V CDR1 and CDR2: SEHNR, FQNEAQ (reference sequence). The length of the CDR3 is 15 residues. The V gene end was trimmed by 1 base and the J gene end by 2 bases; junction bases not matched to a gene: 4. In nucleotides, the CDR3 is TGTGCCAGCAGCTTAGAGAACAGGGGCAACTATGGCTACACCTTC. Amino acid sequence: CASSLENRGNYGYTF.

The chain recombines TRBV6-5 with TRBJ1-1, with D hard to call. CDR1 MNHEY and CDR2 SVGAGI come from the germline V gene. The CDR3 covers 14 residues. Trimming took 2 bases from V and 0 from J, leaving 7 bases between them. In DNA, the CDR3 is TGTGCCAGCAGTTACGAACACCTGAACACTGAAGCTTTCTTT. It specifies CASSYEHLNTEAFF.

This clone was picked up a small number of times. This chain uses TRBV11-3 with TRBJ2-3; the D is unclear. Per the germline V gene, CDR1 is SGHNT and CDR2 is YENEEA. This CDR3 is 14 amino acids long. The germline V and J ends were trimmed by 5 bases and 4 bases, with 13 bases remaining between them. CDR3 in amino acids: CASSASILADTQYF. The CDR3 DNA reads as TGTGCCAGCAGCGCTTCAATACTCGCAGATACGCAGTATTTT.

The J gene is TRBJ1-4, the V gene TRBV5-1; 11 bases match TRBD1. The V segment lost 4 bases and the J segment 4 bases; nucleotides outside the gene matches: 6. Germline V lookup: CDR1 SGHRS, CDR2 YFSETQ. The CDR3 consists of 16 residues. CDR3 loop: CASSPGTGGNNEKLFF. The DNA of the CDR3 is TGCGCCAGCAGCCCCGGGACAGGGGGAAATAATGAAAAACTGTTTTTT.

V usage is TRBV7-2 and J usage is TRBJ1-5; no clear D gene. CDR1 and CDR2 from the germline V gene are SGHTA and FQGNSA. The length of the CDR3 is 13 residues. Trimming took off 0 bases at V and 4 bases at J, with 4 bases between the two ends. The CDR3 DNA reads as TGTGCCAGCAGCTTAGCGGCAAATCAGCCCCAGCATTTT. Its translation: CASSLAANQPQHF.

This clone appeared a few times. Other DNA sequences within the sample encode an identical CDR3. The V gene is TRBV6-5, the J gene TRBJ2-7, with 8 bases matching TRBD1. The CDR3 is 12 amino acids. Germline CDR1 reads MNHEY; CDR2 reads SVGAGI. V shed 6 bases, J shed 6 bases, and the junction held 4 bases outside the gene matches. The CDR3 DNA reads TGTGCCAGCAGCCGGACAGGGCGCGAGCAGTACTTC. Translating it yields CASSRTGREQYF.

In this sample, this clone turned up a few times. The chain employs TRBV2 and TRBJ1-1, with D hard to call. V gave up 2 bases and J gave up 0 bases, with 7 bases separating them. Germline V gives CDR1 SNHLY, CDR2 FYNNEI. The CDR3 consists of 14 residues. As DNA, the CDR3 is TGTGCCAGCAGTGAAAGATCAGTGAACACTGAAGCTTTCTTT. Its translation is CASSERSVNTEAFF.

The chain uses TRBV10-3 and TRBJ2-5; the match to TRBD1 covers 11 bases. The J call could be wrong; TRBJ2-7 is a better fit for the DNA end. This CDR3 is built from 15 residues. The germline gives CDR1 ENHRY, CDR2 SYGVKD. CDR3 coding DNA: TGTGCCATCAGTGAGGGACAGGGGGCTACATACGAGCAGTACTTC. This gives the protein CAISEGQGATYEQYF.

V usage is TRBV7-8 and J usage is TRBJ2-5; 10 nucleotides agree with TRBD1. J gave up 4 bases and V 5 bases, and 13 bases lay outside the gene matches. Per the germline V gene, CDR1 is SGHVS and CDR2 is FQNEAQ. CDR3 length equals 17 residues. The CDR3 nucleotides are TGTGCCAGCAGCCATATCGCTACCGGGACAGGGGCAGAGACCCAGTACTTC. Amino acids: CASSHIATGTGAETQYF. Variable domain in full (rest from reference TRBV7-8 and TRBJ2-5): GAGVSQSPRYKVAKRGQDVALRCDPISGHVSLFWYQQALGQGPEFLTYFQNEAQLDKSGLPSDRFFAERPEGSVSTLKIQRTQQEDSAVYLCASSHIATGTGAETQYFGPGTRLLVL.